These T cell receptor beta chains were read from a single sample in a study of T cells in Graves' hyperthyroidism and ophthalmopathy. TCRdb fed the multiplex PCR reads into MiXCR, producing one record per CDR3 protein. Of approximately 870,000 distinct CDR3 sequences in the sample, more than 30% were seen once. Sequencing was carried out using blood. Source of these receptors: a man younger than 30 with Graves' hyperthyroidism. Each CDR3 is given without its conserved first and last residue. Clone size, where shown, is once, few, many, or a class for clones that have expanded.

V gene	clone size	J gene	CDR3 protein
TRBV29-1	few	TRBJ1-4	SVTASGAQEKLF
TRBV29-1	.	TRBJ1-5	SVERIETQH
TRBV24-1	many	TRBJ1-2	ATSESGRTYT
TRBV6-6	.	TRBJ2-2	ASSYEPVNTGELF
TRBV20-1	few	TRBJ1-1	SATHPGANTEAF
TRBV20-1	many	TRBJ2-7	SARVGGYEQY
TRBV29-1	many	TRBJ1-1	SVGSAEAF
TRBV29-1	.	TRBJ2-2	SVGNGELF
TRBV7-6	.	TRBJ1-5	ASTLGQEETQH
TRBV10-3	many	TRBJ1-5	AISEGGESNQPQH
TRBV20-1	many	TRBJ1-1	SVYSDTEAF
TRBV25-1	many	TRBJ2-2	ASSELDSYTGELF
TRBV7-8	.	TRBJ1-3	ASSLGWLGHSGNTTY
TRBV4-1	.	TRBJ2-5	ASSQAEYAGRQY
TRBV14	few	TRBJ2-7	ASNLGYQGAYEQY
TRBV25-1	many	TRBJ1-2	ASSGTGRGYT
TRBV10-3	many	TRBJ2-7	AITDGIAEKGSYEQY
TRBV2	.	TRBJ1-2	ASSSGHGYGYT
TRBV15	many	TRBJ2-5	ATSARLAGGETQY
TRBV20-1	few	TRBJ2-7	SARGGGRGSYEQY
TRBV7-9	.	TRBJ2-2	ASTLEGADTGELF
TRBV7-2	.	TRBJ1-1	ASSSRAVEAF
TRBV5-1	.	TRBJ1-1	ASSLGQDLMNTEAF
TRBV20-1	.	TRBJ2-5	SAGDWSGGFAETQY
TRBV7-6	many	TRBJ2-7	ASSSGTGLGEQY
TRBV7-2	few	TRBJ2-7	ASTVQGPLVGNEQY
TRBV28	.	TRBJ1-1	ASSHTVNTEAF
TRBV5-1	many	TRBJ1-1	ASSSTGKNTEAF
TRBV10-3	.	TRBJ1-5	AISDSLNQPQH
TRBV12-3/TRBV12-4	few	TRBJ1-1	ASSPPGQGAITEAF
TRBV7-8	.	TRBJ2-2	ASSLDVGLSTGELF
TRBV5-1	.	TRBJ1-1	ASSPPDWGTEAL
TRBV19	many	TRBJ1-5	ASSTMVGSNQPQH
TRBV5-1	.	TRBJ2-5	ASMESDQETQY
TRBV11-2	few	TRBJ2-7	ASSLGDSGQY
TRBV5-4	few	TRBJ1-4	ASSYRGTTGGEKLF
TRBV29-1	.	TRBJ1-1	SVDSGTEAF
TRBV20-1	few	TRBJ1-1	SARTGPRTEAF
TRBV12-3/TRBV12-4	many	TRBJ1-6	ASSPRDSDSPLH
TRBV7-9	.	TRBJ1-3	ASSAGRASGNTIY
TRBV2	.	TRBJ1-2	ASSEERKNYGYT
TRBV7-9	few	TRBJ1-1	ASSGLTVLGAF
TRBV12-3/TRBV12-4	few	TRBJ2-6	ASSFNTPGANVLT
TRBV6-5	many	TRBJ1-4	ASSYFVGENEKLF
TRBV20-1	.	TRBJ2-5	SAMASGTGGIKTQY
TRBV9	.	TRBJ1-1	ASINVGTEAF
TRBV2	.	TRBJ2-2	ASSPTGGTGNTGELF
TRBV12-5	.	TRBJ1-1	ASGLAYKNTEAF